Below are 18 T cell receptor beta chains sequenced from a single sample in a study of regulatory T cells in long-lasting Graves disease. Time point reported: newly diagnosed GD, antithyroid drugs for less than 3 months. There was RNA extracted from PBMCs, and the TCR library was made from it. The authors built TCR beta libraries using iRepertoire HTBI primers and Arm-PCR of CDR3 regions. TCRdb re-called the multiplex PCR reads through MiXCR, storing one row per CDR3 protein. This table holds some 500,000 distinct CDR3 sequences, roughly 12% found once. The same data also went into a second study, on T cells in Graves' hyperthyroidism and ophthalmopathy.

The sample was peripheral blood mononuclear cells (PBMCs), taken at new diagnosis, from a patient treated with antithyroid drugs. These TCRs come from a man between 25 and 39 years old with Graves disease.

This clonotype turned up a few times. The J gene is TRBJ2-1, the V gene TRBV20-1; D not resolved. CDR1 and CDR2 from the germline V gene are DFQATT and SNEGSKA (reference sequence). The CDR3 is 16 residues long. V was cut by 3 bases and J by 2 bases, with 17 bases left in between. CDR3 protein: CSAREVPLFPYNEQFF. The DNA for the CDR3 is TGCAGTGCTAGGGAAGTACCCTTATTTCCCTACAATGAGCAGTTCTTC.

This clonotype was detected many times. The gene calls are TRBV27 and TRBJ2-3; no firm D call. This CDR3 is 15 amino acids long. Germline V gene data show CDR1 as MNHEY and CDR2 as SMNVEV (reference sequence). Trimming removed 4 bases from V and 3 bases from J, with 14 bases in between. The CDR3 spells CASSSRLGRTDTQYF. In DNA, the CDR3 is TGTGCCAGCAGTTCCCGCTTGGGAAGGACAGATACGCAGTATTTT.

The rearrangement uses TRBV12-3 or TRBV12-4 and TRBJ2-1; 8 bases fit TRBD2. The CDR3 length is 17 residues. Trimming at V came to 6 bases and at J to 4 bases, leaving 14 bases not matched to a gene. CDR3 in DNA: TGTGCCAGCAGGTCCGGGACTAGGGGCTGGCGGTACAATGAGCAGTTCTTC. Translated, it gives CASRSGTRGWRYNEQFF.

This clonotype was detected many times. The chain couples TRBV5-1 to TRBJ2-1; no clear D. CDR1 is SGHRS, CDR2 YFSETQ, per germline. The CDR3 length is 14 residues. V was clipped by 2 bases and J by 6 bases, with 12 bases between them. The CDR3 coding sequence is TGCGCCAGCAGCTTAGGCGGAGTCCGCAATGAGCAGTTCTTC. This codes for CASSLGGVRNEQFF.

This clonotype was seen many times. This chain uses TRBV29-1 with TRBJ2-1; 12 bases are a match to TRBD2. Germline V gives CDR1 SQVTM, CDR2 ANQGSEA. The CDR3 loop spans 15 amino acids. V gave up 7 bases and J gave up 4 bases; unmatched junction bases: 8. The CDR3 nucleotides read TGCAGCGGTCTATCCGGGACTAGCGGGTACAATGAGCAGTTCTTC. Protein product: CSGLSGTSGYNEQFF.

The table lists this clonotype with a few counts. V and J are TRBV12-3 or TRBV12-4 and TRBJ1-2; D is ambiguous. The CDR3 totals 12 residues. Trimming took 7 bases from V and 8 from J, leaving 14 bases between them. As DNA, the CDR3 is TGTGCCAGCACCTTGTCCCAAGGGGGCTACACCTTC. It encodes CASTLSQGGYTF.

The chain links TRBV10-3 to TRBJ2-3, with D hard to call. V was shortened by 10 bases and J by 2 bases, with 13 bases between the two germline ends. Germline CDR1 and CDR2: ENHRY and SYGVKD. CDR3 length equals 13 residues. The CDR3 region has the DNA TGTGCCACCTGTCCTGGAACCACAGATACGCAGTATTTT. Its translation: CATCPGTTDTQYF.

In its sample, this clonotype was seen many times. The chain recombines TRBV20-1 with TRBJ2-3; D possibly matches TRBD1 or TRBD2 (5 bases each). Trimming pared 0 bases from V and 0 bases from J, leaving 7 bases between. Germline-derived CDR1 and CDR2 are DFQATT and SNEGSKA (reference sequence). The CDR3 contains 14 residues. This CDR3 reads CSAREGPSTDTQYF. The CDR3 region has the DNA TGCAGTGCTAGAGAGGGACCTAGCACAGATACGCAGTATTTT.

This clonotype was observed at least ten times. The rearrangement joins TRBV29-1 to TRBJ2-3; 8 nucleotides match TRBD2. V shed 7 bases and J 1 base; nucleotides not matched to a gene: 16. The CDR3 runs to 17 residues. Germline V lookup: CDR1 SQVTM, CDR2 ANQGSEA. Here the CDR3 reads CSGAYITGGGGTDTQYF. The CDR3 coding sequence is TGCAGCGGAGCATACATAACGGGAGGGGGGGGCACAGATACGCAGTATTTT.

This clonotype was seen a handful of times. V usage is TRBV19 and J usage is TRBJ1-1, with 9 bases fitting TRBD1. Germline V gene data show CDR1 as LNHDA and CDR2 as SQIVND (reference sequence). The J segment lost 4 bases and the V segment lost 5 bases, leaving 8 bases of the junction unmatched. This CDR3 contains 15 residues. CDR3 sequence (DNA): TGTGCCAGTAGTCCGCCGACAGGGGGGAGCACTGAAGCTTTCTTT. Amino acids: CASSPPTGGSTEAFF.

This clonotype was recorded many times. The chain couples TRBV20-1 to TRBJ2-1; 14 bases line up with TRBD2. The CDR3 has 15 residues. Trimming took 6 bases from V and 9 from J; bases not matched to a gene: 10. From germline, CDR1 is DFQATT and CDR2 SNEGSKA (reference sequence). The CDR3 DNA reads as TGCAGTGCAAGGAAGGGGACTAGCGGGAGTAGTGAGCAGTTCTTC. This translates into CSARKGTSGSSEQFF.

This clonotype was picked up a small number of times. The J gene is TRBJ1-2, the V gene TRBV5-6, with no clear D. V dropped 3 bases and J dropped 3 bases, with 9 bases sitting between them. In germline, CDR1 is SGHDT, CDR2 YYEEEE. The CDR3 is 13 amino acids. CDR3 bases: TGTGCCAGCAGCTCAGACGGGCACTATGGCTACACCTTC. Translating it yields CASSSDGHYGYTF.

This clonotype was seen ten or more times. V is TRBV20-1 and J is TRBJ2-1; D uncertain. Germline V gives CDR1 DFQATT, CDR2 SNEGSKA (reference sequence). V gave up 1 base and J gave up 9 bases, with 10 bases separating them. This CDR3 has 12 amino acids. The CDR3 nucleotides are TGCAGTGCTAGAGGGGCGGCTAGTGAGCAGTTCTTC. Protein product: CSARGAASEQFF.

V and J are TRBV7-6 and TRBJ2-7, with D perhaps matching TRBD1 (6 bases). The CDR3 totals 13 residues. Trimming took off 5 bases at V and 5 bases at J, with 13 bases between the two ends. Germline V gene data show CDR1 as SGHVS and CDR2 as FNYEAQ. The CDR3 nucleotides read TGTGCCAGCAGCCCTACACAGGGCCACGAGCAGTACTTC. It is translated as CASSPTQGHEQYF.

In its sample, this clonotype was seen many times. CDR3 in amino acids: CASRAHRDSLETQYF. The CDR3 coding sequence is TGTGCCAGCAGAGCTCACCGGGACTCCCTGGAGACCCAGTACTTC. The V and J genes are TRBV7-9 and TRBJ2-5; D is perhaps TRBD2 (6 bases). Germline CDR1 and CDR2: SEHNR and FQNEAQ (reference sequence). Between the trimmed V and J ends, which lost 6 bases and 5 bases, there was a span of 19 bases. This CDR3 spans 15 amino acids.

Ten or more counts support this clonotype. The V gene is TRBV24-1, the J gene TRBJ2-1, with TRBD1 as a possible D gene (6 bases). The CDR3 length is 16 residues. Trimming took 3 bases from V and 7 from J, leaving 18 bases between them. CDR1 and CDR2 (germline): KGHDR, SFDVKD. The CDR3 loop is CATSDRRAGQLNEQFF. In nucleotides, the CDR3 is TGTGCCACCAGTGATAGGCGGGCCGGACAGTTGAATGAGCAGTTCTTC.

As for this clonotype: Sequence at one end of the junction differs from germline and may be a read error. The gene calls are TRBV5-1 and TRBJ2-7, with D perhaps given as TRBD1 or TRBD2 (5 bases each). This CDR3 comprises 12 residues. Germline CDR1 is SGHRS and CDR2 is YFSETQ. The CDR3 nucleotides read TGCCCCAGCAGTGAGGGGTCTTACGAGCAGTACTTC. Its protein product is CPSSEGSYEQYF. Using reference TRBV5-1 and TRBJ2-7 for the parts outside the CDR3, the full variable domain is KAGVTQTPRYLIKTRGQQVTLSCSPISGHRSVSWYQQTPGQGLQFLFEYFSETQRNKGNFPGRFSGRQFSNSRSEMNVSTLELGDSALYLCPSSEGSYEQYFGPGTRLTVT.

In its sample, this clonotype was seen many times. The chain combines TRBV12-3 or TRBV12-4 with TRBJ2-1, with 7 bases that match TRBD2. The ends lost 2 bases at V and 6 bases at J; junction bases unmatched: 10. This CDR3 is built from 16 residues. CDR3 nucleotides: TGTGCCAGCAGTTTACACGGGACTACCACACGCAATGAGCAGTTCTTC. It codes for CASSLHGTTTRNEQFF.